Presented here are 8 T cell receptor beta chains from one specimen sequenced in a study of blood T cells in healthy people across ages. With a J-beta primer mix and a sample-barcoded 5' primer, a second PCR ran roughly 6 to 11 cycles. A single record per CDR3 protein comes from TCRdb applying MiXCR to the 5' RACE reads. The sample records approximately 1.5 million distinct CDR3 sequences, roughly two fifths being singletons. Sequenced sample: blood. Receptors originate from a young woman in good health.

This clonotype was recorded a few times. The V gene is TRBV29-1, the J gene TRBJ2-5, with TRBD2 as a possible D gene (5 bases). The J call is uncertain, as TRBJ2-7 better fits the DNA end. The CDR3 runs 14 residues. Germline V gives CDR1 SQVTM, CDR2 ANQGSEA. CDR3 coding DNA: TGCAGCGTTGAGGTAGTCGAGGGTAAATACGAGCAGTACTTC. Translated, it gives CSVEVVEGKYEQYF.

In its sample, this clonotype was seen a few times. V is TRBV6-5 and J is TRBJ2-7; 10 nucleotides line up with TRBD2. The DNA end favors TRBJ2-5, so the J call may be wrong. The germline V gene has CDR1 MNHEY and CDR2 SVGAGI. The CDR3 runs to 15 residues. DNA for the CDR3: TGTGCCAGCAGTACACTAGCGGGGATAATGGAGACCCAGTACTTC. It is translated as CASSTLAGIMETQYF.

The J gene is TRBJ1-6, the V gene TRBV28, with D unclear. The CDR3 covers 13 residues. Germline lookup yields CDR1 MDHEN and CDR2 SYDVKM. Trimming removed 8 bases at V and 5 bases at J, with 10 bases between. CDR3 in DNA: TGTGCCAGCGGAAGGCTGCATAATTCACCCCTCCACTTT. Translating it yields CASGRLHNSPLHF. Looking up the rest from reference TRBV28 and TRBJ1-6 gives the full variable domain: DVKVTQSSRYLVKRTGEKVFLECVQDMDHENMFWYRQDPGLGLRLIYFSYDVKMKEKGDIPEGYSVSREKKERFSLILESASTNQTSMYLCASGRLHNSPLHFGNGTRLTVT.

The gene calls are TRBV7-9 and TRBJ1-1; D gene uncertain. Trimming stripped 6 bases from V and 2 bases from J, with 13 bases between. The germline CDR1 and CDR2 sequences are SEHNR and FQNEAQ (reference sequence). The CDR3 has 14 residues. CDR3 protein: CASSIGRGNTEAFF. DNA of the CDR3: TGTGCCAGCAGTATCGGACGGGGTAACACTGAAGCTTTCTTT.

The chain combines TRBV27 with TRBJ1-1, with a tentative D call TRBD1 (5 bases). The V and J ends lost 7 bases and 6 bases respectively, with 18 bases between them. Germline V gives CDR1 MNHEY, CDR2 SMNVEV (reference sequence). CDR3 length: 14 amino acids. This chain's CDR3 is CASTTTPGTAEAFF. DNA for the CDR3: TGTGCCAGCACGACAACTCCAGGGACCGCTGAAGCTTTCTTT.

The chain carries TRBV27 and TRBJ2-7, with 13 bases identical to TRBD2. The trim removed 5 bases at V and 2 bases at J, leaving 6 bases unmatched. Per the germline V gene, CDR1 is MNHEY and CDR2 is SMNVEV (reference sequence). The CDR3 is made up of 16 amino acids. The CDR3, as DNA: TGTGCCAGCAGTCCCTACGGGACTAGCGGGGCCTACGAGCAGTACTTC. It codes for CASSPYGTSGAYEQYF.

V gene TRBV6-1 combines with J gene TRBJ2-5; D remains unclear. This CDR3 comprises 12 residues. Trimming took off 11 bases at V and 2 bases at J, with 12 bases between the two ends. Germline V gene lookup returns CDR1 MNHNS and CDR2 SASEGT. CDR3 sequence (DNA): TGTGCCTTGATGACACGACAAGAGACCCAGTACTTC. It encodes CALMTRQETQYF.

The chain carries TRBV4-3 and TRBJ2-1, with 8 bases matching TRBD2. This CDR3 has 17 residues. Losses at the gene ends were 0 bases for V and 9 bases for J; bases not matched to a gene: 13. The germline V gene has CDR1 LGHNA and CDR2 YSLEER. The CDR3, as DNA: TGCGCCAGCAGCCAAGATCAGCGGGAGTGGGCTTCAGGTGAGCAGTTCTTC. Its translation is CASSQDQREWASGEQFF.